This T cell receptor beta chain was sequenced in a study of cytomegalovirus exposure and HLA in healthy donors. Study findings and constraints: The classifier reportedly diagnosed cytomegalovirus status with high specificity and sensitivity. Reportedly, a later analysis found an Asian-associated ancestry cluster had fewer N-insertions than the approximately 670-donor mean.

V lost 4 bases, J lost 6 bases, and 4 bases stayed unmatched. The V gene's germline CDR1 is KGHSH and CDR2 LQKENI. The length of the CDR3 is 13 residues. This clone was seen just once. The antigen is undetermined. With 60 Vbeta and 13 Jbeta primers, the PCR was carried out. The method was immunoSEQ multiplex PCR; TCRdb's version includes in-frame clones alone and lacks a portion of them. The table lists approximately 100,000 clones, around 80% of them singletons, with approximately 2.8% in the top ten. V and J are TRBV18 and TRBJ2-7; 9 bases agree with TRBD1. The receptor was derived from a middle-aged woman in good health and CMV-seronegative. Sequenced input: PBMCs. CDR3 coding DNA: TGTGCCAGCTCACTGGGACAGGGATCCGAGCAGTACTTC. Amino acid sequence: CASSLGQGSEQYF.